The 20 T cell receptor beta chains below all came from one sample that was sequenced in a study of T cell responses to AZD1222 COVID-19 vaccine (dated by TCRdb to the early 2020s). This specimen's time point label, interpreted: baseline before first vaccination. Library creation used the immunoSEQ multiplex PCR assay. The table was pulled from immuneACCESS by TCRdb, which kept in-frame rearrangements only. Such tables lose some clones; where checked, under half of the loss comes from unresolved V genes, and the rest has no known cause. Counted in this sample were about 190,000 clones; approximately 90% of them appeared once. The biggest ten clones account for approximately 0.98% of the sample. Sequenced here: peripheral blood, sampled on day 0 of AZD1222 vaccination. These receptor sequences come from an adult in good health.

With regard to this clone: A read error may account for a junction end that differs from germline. CDR3 amino acids: CASSPGRGGAGEVF. Here the CDR3 DNA reads TGTGCCAGCAGCCCTGGGAGGGGTGGAGCGGGAGAGGTCTTC. The chain employs TRBV7-3 and TRBJ2-1, with 8 bases that match TRBD2. The length of the CDR3 is 14 residues. CDR1 SGHTA and CDR2 FQGTGA come from the germline V gene.

The CDR3 sequence is CASSLRQVAHYGYTF. CDR3 nucleotides: TGTGCCAGCAGTCTAAGACAGGTCGCGCACTATGGCTACACCTTC. The chain uses TRBV2 and TRBJ1-2; weak D call: TRBD1 (6 bases). The CDR3 sequence is 15 residues long. Per germline, CDR1 SNHLY and CDR2 FYNNEI. V lost 5 bases and J lost 3, with 16 bases in between.

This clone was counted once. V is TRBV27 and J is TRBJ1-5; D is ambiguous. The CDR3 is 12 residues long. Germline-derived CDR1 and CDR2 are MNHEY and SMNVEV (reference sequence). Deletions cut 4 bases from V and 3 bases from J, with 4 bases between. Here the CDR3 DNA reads TGTGCCAGCAGTTCCACCAATCAGCCCCAGCATTTT. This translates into CASSSTNQPQHF.

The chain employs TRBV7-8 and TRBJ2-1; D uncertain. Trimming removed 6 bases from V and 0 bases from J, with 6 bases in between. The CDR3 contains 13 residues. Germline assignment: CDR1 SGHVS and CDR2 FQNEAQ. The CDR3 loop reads CASRGSSYNEQFF. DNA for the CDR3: TGTGCCAGCAGGGGGTCCTCCTACAATGAGCAGTTCTTC.

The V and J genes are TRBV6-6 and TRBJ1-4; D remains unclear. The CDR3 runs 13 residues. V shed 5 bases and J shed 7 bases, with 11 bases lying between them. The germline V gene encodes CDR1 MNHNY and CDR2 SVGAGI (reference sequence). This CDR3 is CASSRVEGEKLFF. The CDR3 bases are TGTGCCAGCAGTAGAGTGGAGGGTGAAAAACTGTTTTTT.

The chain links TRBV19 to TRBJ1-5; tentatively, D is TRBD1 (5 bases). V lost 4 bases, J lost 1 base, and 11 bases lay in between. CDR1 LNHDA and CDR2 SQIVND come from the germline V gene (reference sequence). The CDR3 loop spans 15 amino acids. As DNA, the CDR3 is TGTGCCAGTAGTACCACCAGGGCCAGCAATCAGCCCCAGCATTTT. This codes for CASSTTRASNQPQHF.

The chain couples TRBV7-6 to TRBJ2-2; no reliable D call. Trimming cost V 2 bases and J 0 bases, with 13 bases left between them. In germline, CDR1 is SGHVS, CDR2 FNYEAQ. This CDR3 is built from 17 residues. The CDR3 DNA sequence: TGTGCCAGCAGCTTAAGGCGACTGGCAGCGAACACCGGGGAGCTGTTTTTT. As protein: CASSLRRLAANTGELFF.

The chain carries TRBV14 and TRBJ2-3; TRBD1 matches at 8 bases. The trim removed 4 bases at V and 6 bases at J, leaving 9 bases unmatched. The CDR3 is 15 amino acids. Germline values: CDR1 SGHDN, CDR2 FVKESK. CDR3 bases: TGTGCCAGCAGCCCAGGGGGCGCAAGGTCGGATACGCAGTATTTT. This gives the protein CASSPGGARSDTQYF.

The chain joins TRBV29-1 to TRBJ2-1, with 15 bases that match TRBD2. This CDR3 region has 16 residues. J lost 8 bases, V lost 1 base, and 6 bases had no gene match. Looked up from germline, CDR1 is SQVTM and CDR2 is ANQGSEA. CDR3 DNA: TGCAGCGTTGAAGGACCGGGACTAGCGGGAGGCCATGAGCAGTTCTTC. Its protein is CSVEGPGLAGGHEQFF.

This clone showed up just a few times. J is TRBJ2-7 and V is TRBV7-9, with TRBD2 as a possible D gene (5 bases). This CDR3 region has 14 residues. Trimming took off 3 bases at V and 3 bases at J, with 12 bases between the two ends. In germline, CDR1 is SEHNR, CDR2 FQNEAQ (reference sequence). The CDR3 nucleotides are TGTGCCAGCAGCTTTTCACTAGGTAGCTACGAGCAGTACTTC. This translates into CASSFSLGSYEQYF.

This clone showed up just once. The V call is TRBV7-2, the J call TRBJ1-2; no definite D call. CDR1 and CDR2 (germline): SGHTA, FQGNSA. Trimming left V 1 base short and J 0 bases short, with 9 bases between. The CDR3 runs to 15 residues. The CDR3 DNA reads TGTGCCAGCAGCTTAGACGGATTAGCTAACTATGGCTACACCTTC. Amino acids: CASSLDGLANYGYTF.

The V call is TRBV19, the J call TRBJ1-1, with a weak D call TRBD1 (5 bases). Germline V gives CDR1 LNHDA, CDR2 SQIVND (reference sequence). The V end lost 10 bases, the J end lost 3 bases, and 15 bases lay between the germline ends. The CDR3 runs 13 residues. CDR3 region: CATNRGEYTEAFF. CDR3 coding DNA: TGTGCCACCAACCGAGGGGAATACACTGAAGCTTTCTTT.

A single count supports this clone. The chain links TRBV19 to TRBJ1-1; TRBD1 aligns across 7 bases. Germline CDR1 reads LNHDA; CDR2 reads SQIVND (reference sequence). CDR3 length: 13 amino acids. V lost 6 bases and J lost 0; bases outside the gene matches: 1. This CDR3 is CASSTGVNTEAFF. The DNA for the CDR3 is TGTGCCAGTAGCACAGGGGTGAACACTGAAGCTTTCTTT.

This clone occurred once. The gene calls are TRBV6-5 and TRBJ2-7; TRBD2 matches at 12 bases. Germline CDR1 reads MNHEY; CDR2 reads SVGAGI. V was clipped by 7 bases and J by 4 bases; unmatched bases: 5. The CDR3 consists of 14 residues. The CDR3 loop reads CASTTLAGGYEQYF. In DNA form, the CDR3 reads TGTGCCAGCACTACACTAGCGGGGGGTTACGAGCAGTACTTC.

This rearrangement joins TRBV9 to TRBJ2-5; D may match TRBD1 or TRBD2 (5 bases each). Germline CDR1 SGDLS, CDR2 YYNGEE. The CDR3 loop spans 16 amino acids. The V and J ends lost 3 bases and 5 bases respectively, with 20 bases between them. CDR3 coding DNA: TGTGCCAGCAGCGCGGGGACCCCCTGGGGTAGGGAGACCCAGTACTTC. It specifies CASSAGTPWGRETQYF. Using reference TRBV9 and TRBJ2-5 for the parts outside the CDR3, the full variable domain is DSGVTQTPKHLITATGQRVTLRCSPRSGDLSVYWYQQSLDQGLQFLIQYYNGEERAKGNILERFSAQQFPDLHSELNLSSLELGDSALYFCASSAGTPWGRETQYFGPGTRLLVL.

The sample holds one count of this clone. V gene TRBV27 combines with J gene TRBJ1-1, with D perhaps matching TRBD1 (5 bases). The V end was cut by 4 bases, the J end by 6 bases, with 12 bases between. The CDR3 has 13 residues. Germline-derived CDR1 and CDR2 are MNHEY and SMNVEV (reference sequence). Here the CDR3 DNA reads TGTGCCAGCAGTTACATGGAAGGGGCTGAAGCTTTCTTT. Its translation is CASSYMEGAEAFF.

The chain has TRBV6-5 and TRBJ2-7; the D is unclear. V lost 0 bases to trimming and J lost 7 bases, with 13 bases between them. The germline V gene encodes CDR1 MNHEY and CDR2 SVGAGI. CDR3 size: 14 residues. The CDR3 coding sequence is TGTGCCAGCAGTTACTCCGGTGGACCCCGGGAGCAGTACTTC. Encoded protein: CASSYSGGPREQYF.

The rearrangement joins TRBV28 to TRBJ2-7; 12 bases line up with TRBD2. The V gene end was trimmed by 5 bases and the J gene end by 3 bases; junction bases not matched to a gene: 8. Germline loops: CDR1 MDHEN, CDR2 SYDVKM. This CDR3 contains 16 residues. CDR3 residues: CASSQDLAGGHYEQYF. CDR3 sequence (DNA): TGTGCCAGCAGTCAAGACCTAGCGGGAGGGCACTACGAGCAGTACTTC. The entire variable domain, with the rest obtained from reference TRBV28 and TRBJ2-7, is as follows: DVKVTQSSRYLVKRTGEKVFLECVQDMDHENMFWYRQDPGLGLRLIYFSYDVKMKEKGDIPEGYSVSREKKERFSLILESASTNQTSMYLCASSQDLAGGHYEQYFGPGTRLTVT.

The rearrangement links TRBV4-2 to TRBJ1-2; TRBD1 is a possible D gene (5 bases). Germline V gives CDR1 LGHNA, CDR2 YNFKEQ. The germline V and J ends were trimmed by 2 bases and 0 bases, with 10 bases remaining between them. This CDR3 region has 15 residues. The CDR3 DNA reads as TGTGCCAGCAGCCAAACCGGGACGGCTAACTATGGCTACACCTTC. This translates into CASSQTGTANYGYTF.

The CDR3 region has the DNA TGTGCCAGCAGCCCCTACAGGGACAATGAGCAGTTCTTC. This encodes CASSPYRDNEQFF. The chain is built from TRBV11-3 and TRBJ2-1; a weak D match, TRBD1 (6 bases). V was shortened by 5 bases and J by 5 bases, with 10 bases between the two germline ends. The CDR3 runs 13 residues. Germline V lookup: CDR1 SGHNT, CDR2 YENEEA.